This T cell receptor (beta chain) is drawn from a study of blood T cell repertoires in COVID-19. Looking at the study overall: From T cells, B-cell-depleted T cells, or PBMCs came the material, which was cDNA or gDNA.

CDR1 and CDR2 from the germline V gene are SGHTA and FQGNSA. This CDR3 has 14 residues. Trimming took off 3 bases at V and 13 bases at J, with 18 bases between the two ends. Original analysis: Reference gene primers were amplified, and this amplification served to estimate nucleated cell counts. Only in-frame clones appear in the TCRdb table, and some are missing; sequencing was by immunoSEQ multiplex PCR. That table is the source of V, J and clone size, and D and trimming were worked out from the DNA. The table lists roughly 240,000 clones, about 89% of them singletons. The receptor comes from a woman aged 60 to 75 who had recovered from COVID-19. The chain uses TRBV7-2 and TRBJ2-2, with D perhaps matching TRBD1 (6 bases). The material sequenced was peripheral blood. CDR3 nucleotides: TGTGCCAGCAGCTTCCCTAGTGGGGGCTTGGGGCTGTTTTTT. Its protein product is CASSFPSGGLGLFF.